The present T cell receptor (beta chain) was sequenced within a study of T cell repertoires in cytomegalovirus infection. For the study at large: CMV infection plus the matching HLA type was flagged by public TCR beta signatures.

Note on this clonotype: Its specificity is not known.

General observations from the study: Dominating the ex vivo response were HLA-C-restricted CMV-specific TCR beta clonotypes. There were carriers of CMV plus the relevant HLA, and cumulative public TCR beta family frequency identified them.

TCRdb ran MiXCR on the reads and lists one entry per CDR3 protein. The sample includes about 200,000 distinct CDR3 sequences, less than 9.5% of them seen just once. The CDR3 spans 16 residues. CDR1 and CDR2 from the germline V gene are SGHTA and FQGNSA. V shed 5 bases, J shed 9 bases, and the junction held 13 bases outside the gene matches. The genes are TRBV7-2 and TRBJ2-1; 10 bases are a match to TRBD2. The sequence was collected from a human donor in good health (CMV status not recorded). Some clones in this sample may be carry-over from other donors' samples. Material: PBMCs. CDR3 DNA sequence: TGTGCCAGCAGCCGCCTAGCGGGGGCCACGTACGGTGAGCAGTTCTTC. Translation gives CASSRLAGATYGEQFF.